The rows below give T cell receptor beta chains drawn from one sample of a study of blood T cell repertoires in COVID-19. Method: immunoSEQ multiplex PCR; TCRdb's copy keeps in-frame clones and lacks some. The sample has about 140,000 clones, about 87% seen once. Material: peripheral blood. The source of these receptors is a woman between 40 and 55 years old with acute or convalescent COVID-19. The CDR3 runs from the conserved cysteine through the conserved F or W. The order of the fields is clone size, V gene, D gene, J gene, CDR3 protein, CDR3 DNA. The D gene is left open where the match is weak. The size field is filled for only some rows; it gives once, few, many or a size class.

>.|TRBV10-3|TRBD2|TRBJ2-7
CAIGRSGRVNEQYF
TGTGCCATCGGTCGAAGCGGGAGAGTAAACGAGCAGTACTTC
>.|TRBV5-1|.|TRBJ1-6
CASSRGYVRGGGNSPLHF
TGCGCCAGCAGCAGGGGCTACGTGAGGGGAGGAGGTAATTCACCCCTCCACTTT
>.|TRBV7-9|.|TRBJ1-1
CASSLQGFNTEAFF
TGTGCCAGCAGCTTACAGGGATTTAACACTGAAGCTTTCTTT
>.|TRBV11-2|.|TRBJ2-4
CASGARGIQYF
TGTGCCAGCGGGGCTAGAGGCATTCAGTACTTC
>.|TRBV27|.|TRBJ1-5
CASRTGGGGQPQHF
TGTGCCAGCAGGACAGGTGGGGGGGGTCAGCCCCAGCATTTT
>.|TRBV7-9|TRBD1|TRBJ2-5
CASSLQGRGRQETQYF
TGTGCCAGCAGCTTACAGGGCAGGGGGCGACAAGAGACCCAGTACTTC
>.|TRBV11-2|.|TRBJ1-3
CASSQSGGNTIYF
TGTGCCAGCAGCCAATCGGGGGGAAACACCATATATTTT
>.|TRBV18|.|TRBJ2-7
CASSRRGAGKTYEQYF
TGTGCCAGCTCACGCCGCGGGGCAGGGAAAACCTACGAGCAGTACTTC
>once|TRBV12-3/TRBV12-4|.|TRBJ1-2
CASSFGGLVYTF
TGTGCCAGCAGTTTTGGGGGACTAGTCTACACCTTC
>.|TRBV9|TRBD1|TRBJ1-6
CASSAGTGTGNSPLHF
TGTGCCAGCAGCGCCGGGACAGGGACAGGGAATTCACCCCTCCACTTT
>.|TRBV3-1/TRBV3-2|.|TRBJ1-5
CASSQGYGAGQPQHF
TGTGCCAGCAGCCAAGGTTATGGGGCTGGTCAGCCCCAGCATTTT
>.|TRBV4-3|TRBD1|TRBJ1-5
CASSQQQGRSNQPQHF
TGCGCCAGCAGCCAGCAACAGGGGCGAAGCAATCAGCCCCAGCATTTT
>few|TRBV9|.|TRBJ2-7
CASSVVPGGEQYF
TGTGCCAGCAGCGTAGTGCCGGGTGGCGAGCAGTACTTC
>.|TRBV11-2|.|TRBJ1-2
CASSPSGRGGYTF
TGTGCCAGCAGCCCTAGTGGCAGGGGTGGCTACACCTTC
>.|TRBV20-1|.|TRBJ2-3
CSASLKRAWYF
TGCAGTGCTAGCCTAAAGAGGGCATGGTATTTT
>.|TRBV11-2|TRBD1|TRBJ1-2
CASSLEGQPYGYTF
TGTGCCAGCAGCTTAGAGGGACAGCCGTATGGCTACACCTTC
>.|TRBV5-6|.|TRBJ1-1
CASSGLLNTEAFF
TGTGCCAGCAGCGGACTGTTGAACACTGAAGCTTTCTTT
>.|TRBV29-1|.|TRBJ2-5
CSVVEEGETQYF
TGCAGCGTTGTTGAGGAGGGGGAGACCCAGTACTTC
>.|TRBV9|.|TRBJ1-4
CASSEGANEKLFF
TGTGCCAGCAGCGAAGGGGCGAATGAAAAACTGTTTTTT
>.|TRBV19|TRBD1|TRBJ2-3
CASSPRQGADTQYF
TGTGCCAGTAGTCCTAGACAGGGGGCAGATACGCAGTATTTT
>.|TRBV23-1|.|TRBJ1-2
CASSQGRVSHYGYTF
TGCGCCAGCAGTCAAGGGCGGGTTAGCCACTATGGCTACACCTTC
>once|TRBV9|TRBD2|TRBJ2-3
CASSVEASGGLPADTQYF
TGTGCCAGCAGCGTAGAGGCTAGCGGGGGGCTTCCGGCAGATACGCAGTATTTT
>.|TRBV14|.|TRBJ1-4
CASSQDRTATNEKLFF
TGTGCCAGCAGCCAAGACAGGACAGCAACTAATGAAAAACTGTTTTTT
>.|TRBV5-1|TRBD1|TRBJ2-3
CASRQGFFTDTQYF
TGCGCCAGTAGACAGGGTTTTTTCACAGATACGCAGTATTTT
>.|TRBV3-1/TRBV3-2|.|TRBJ2-7
CASSQVIGTLTYEQYF
TGTGCCAGCAGCCAAGTAATCGGGACACTTACCTACGAGCAGTACTTC
>.|TRBV19|.|TRBJ2-6
CASSIRPSARVSGANVLTF
TGTGCCAGTAGTATTCGGCCTAGCGCAAGGGTATCTGGGGCCAACGTCCTGACTTTC
>.|TRBV5-1|.|TRBJ1-2
CASSFPGNYGYTF
TGCGCCAGCAGCTTCCCAGGGAACTATGGCTACACCTTC
>.|TRBV4-3|TRBD1|TRBJ1-1
CASRPWWTGVYTEAFF
TGCGCCAGCAGGCCATGGTGGACAGGGGTTTACACTGAAGCTTTCTTT
>.|TRBV7-2|.|TRBJ2-7
CASSLETFRRDEQYF
TGTGCCAGCAGCTTAGAAACTTTTCGCCGCGACGAGCAGTACTTC
>.|TRBV5-4|.|TRBJ2-3
CASNSHTDTQYF
TGTGCCAGCAACTCCCACACAGATACGCAGTATTTT
>few|TRBV6-6|.|TRBJ1-5
CASSRGQSHPGNQPQHF
TGTGCCAGCAGTCGCGGACAGTCCCACCCGGGGAATCAGCCCCAGCATTTT
>.|TRBV3-1/TRBV3-2|.|TRBJ2-7
CASSSRDIAYEQYF
TGTGCCAGCAGCTCCCGGGACATAGCCTACGAGCAGTACTTC
>.|TRBV25-1|.|TRBJ2-5
CASSEFSGLQETQYF
TGTGCCAGCAGTGAATTTTCAGGGTTGCAAGAGACCCAGTACTTC
>.|TRBV19|.|TRBJ2-3
CASSILATSDTQYF
.
>few|TRBV5-4|.|TRBJ1-1
CASSPTGRRGNTEAFF
TGTGCCAGCAGCCCCACGGGACGGCGGGGGAACACTGAAGCTTTCTTT
>few|TRBV14|.|TRBJ1-2
CASSQVGTVNPPFEGYTF
TGTGCCAGCAGCCAAGTTGGTACAGTGAACCCTCCCTTTGAGGGCTACACCTTC
>.|TRBV11-2|.|TRBJ2-5
CASSLVQQETQYF
TGTGCCAGCAGCTTGGTCCAGCAAGAGACCCAGTACTTC
>.|TRBV2|.|TRBJ2-7
CASSESPYEQYF
TGTGCCAGCAGTGAATCTCCCTACGAGCAGTACTTC
>.|TRBV7-2|TRBD2|TRBJ2-5
CASSYTGGGGETQYF
TGTGCCAGCAGCTACACTGGCGGGGGGGGAGAGACCCAGTACTTC
>.|TRBV28|TRBD2|TRBJ2-2
CASSFPGLAVTGELFF
TGTGCCAGCAGTTTTCCGGGACTAGCCGTCACCGGGGAGCTGTTTTTT
>.|TRBV2|TRBD1|TRBJ1-2
CASSEKIGRGHGYTF
TGTGCCAGCAGTGAAAAAATAGGCAGGGGGCATGGCTACACCTTC
>.|TRBV27|TRBD1|TRBJ1-6
CASKEIKGAFRAPLHF
TGTGCCAGCAAAGAAATAAAGGGGGCGTTTCGGGCACCCCTCCACTTT
>.|TRBV14|TRBD1|TRBJ1-4
CASSPRTGVREKLFF
TGTGCCAGCAGCCCGAGGACAGGGGTTAGAGAAAAACTGTTTTTT
>few|TRBV18|.|TRBJ1-2
CASSHGQLNYGYTF
TGTGCCAGCTCCCACGGACAGTTGAACTATGGCTACACCTTC
>.|TRBV10-3|.|TRBJ2-7
CAISEGFSWDSPYEQYF
TGTGCCATCAGTGAAGGCTTTTCATGGGACTCTCCCTACGAGCAGTACTTC
>.|TRBV3-1/TRBV3-2|.|TRBJ2-7
CASSQDNRGPSSYEQYF
TGTGCCAGCAGCCAAGATAACCGGGGTCCAAGCTCCTACGAGCAGTACTTC
>.|TRBV2|.|TRBJ1-1
CATLRRGNTEAFF
TGTGCCACCTTACGTCGGGGGAACACTGAAGCTTTCTTT
>.|TRBV2|TRBD2|TRBJ2-1
CASSEAPAGHNNEQFF
TGTGCCAGCAGTGAAGCCCCAGCGGGGCATAACAATGAGCAGTTCTTC